The 2 T cell receptor beta chains reported below all come from one sample, sequenced in a study of radiotherapy plus CTLA-4 blockade in lung cancer (dated by TCRdb to 2016 to 2018). Libraries were built with the immunoSEQ multiplex PCR assay. Sourced from immuneACCESS, this table was stored by TCRdb with only in-frame sequences that have V and J called. A share of the clones is absent; for the studies checked, an unresolved V gene accounts for under half, and the remainder has no known explanation. The sample records around 38,000 clones, around 85% of which are singletons. The leading ten clones occupy under 25% of the sample. Sequencing was performed on peripheral blood, taken from a patient treated with radiotherapy plus ipilimumab. These receptors originate from a human donor with non-small cell lung cancer whose response to radiotherapy plus ipilimumab could not be evaluated.

The chain recombines TRBV5-4 with TRBJ2-4, with 11 bases that match TRBD2. J gave up 7 bases and V 4 bases, and 4 bases lay outside the gene matches. CDR3 size: 14 residues. Germline V gene lookup returns CDR1 SGHNT and CDR2 YYREEE (reference sequence). As DNA, the CDR3 is TGTGCCAGCAGCACGACTAGCGGGGCGAACATTCAGTACTTC. It encodes CASSTTSGANIQYF.

The chain couples TRBV6-5 to TRBJ2-5; a possible D gene is TRBD2 (5 bases). The CDR3 covers 12 residues. Deletions cut 5 bases from V and 3 bases from J, with 7 bases between. The germline V gene has CDR1 MNHEY and CDR2 SVGAGI. The DNA for the CDR3 is TGTGCCAGCAGTCCCGGGGAAGAGACCCAGTACTTC. It yields the protein CASSPGEETQYF.